This T cell receptor (beta chain) was captured in a study of metastatic and nonmetastatic thyroid tumors. Across the study: Malignant and benign thyroid patients had repertoires compared in peripheral blood and tumor or nodule tissue.

In the original analysis: Variation in CDR3 across clinicopathological groups served as the basis for constructing a distant-metastasis classifier in papillary thyroid cancer. TCRdb reanalyzed the PCR reads via MiXCR. TCRdb, rather than the study authors, made the V and J calls. The sample has under 15,000 clones; roughly a quarter are singletons. The CDR3 length is 14 residues. Germline assignment: CDR1 SNHLY and CDR2 FYNNEI. V gave up 5 bases and J gave up 5 bases, with 13 bases separating them. This clone was detected ten times or more. No treatment had been given to any patient before thyroid surgery.

The V call is TRBV2, the J call TRBJ1-5; D call uncertain. This receptor was taken from a female donor with papillary thyroid cancer or a benign thyroid nodule (not recorded which). Some clones in this sample may be carry-over from other donors' samples. Sequenced: tumor tissue. This chain's CDR3 is CASSRGGFDQPQHF. The DNA for the CDR3 is TGTGCCAGCAGTCGGGGAGGGTTCGATCAGCCCCAGCATTTT.